This T cell receptor (beta chain) was identified during a study of blood T cell repertoires in COVID-19 (dated by TCRdb to 2018 to 2021). Background for the entire study: Collaborator samples came from the United States, Italy and Spain and covered acute and convalescent phases of COVID-19. The prospective study material was composed of cDNA or gDNA derived from T cells, B-cell-depleted T cells, or PBMCs. Subjects who had been exposed to COVID-19, were actively infected with it, or had recovered from it provided the deeply sampled blood TCRbeta repertoires that made up the dataset. The repertoires were made available in a free public database intended to serve as a resource for research on the immune response to SARS-CoV-2. The samples were drawn from the first 160 participants of the ongoing ImmuneRACE study and from 1,254 subjects provided by 6 global collaborators. The sample metadata nearly always contained a de-identified subject ID, COVID-19 status, age in years and sex. Where HLA class I and class II types were available, the types were taken from metadata supplied by the sample provider, not from assay-based typing.

TCRbeta CDR3 regions were amplified from genomic DNA using the immunoSEQ Assay, a bias-controlled multiplex PCR. As for the authors' bioinformatics: The number of nucleated cells in each sample was estimated by amplification of reference gene primers within the assay. To quantify the absolute abundance of each unique TCRbeta CDR3 rearrangement, sequence reads were collapsed and filtered. For each sample, productive Simpson clonality was calculated as the square root of Simpson's diversity index over productive rearrangements. TCRdb provides this immuneACCESS table in a form limited to in-frame rearrangements. Some clones are lacking; in checked studies, under half of them reflect an unresolved V gene, and why the rest are absent is not known. V, J and clone size were drawn from that table, and D and trimming were deduced from the DNA. The sample yields 210,000 or so clones; about 85% were counted once. The ten largest clones take up 11% of the sample.

The CDR3 numbers 15 residues from cysteine through phenylalanine. CDR3 DNA is the only sequence kept; it has 45 bases, read in frame from the first base. CDR1 SEHNR and CDR2 FQNEAQ are derived from the germline V gene (reference sequence). Trimming accounts for 3 bases at V and 8 bases at J, while the number of junction bases matched to no gene is 9. In the case of this clone: What this receptor recognizes is not known. Base qualities are not at hand, and no much larger clone is one base apart.

Enrolling through a virtual design, the prospective study's participants ranged in age from roughly 18 to 89 years and lived across roughly 23 United States geographic areas. To assign participants to cohorts, the prospective study relied on clinical history that participants themselves reported in a screening survey and a study questionnaire. ImmuneRACE Cohort 3 recovered participants were defined by two consecutive negative NP/OP PCR tests, healthcare professional clearance, or symptom resolution. Mobile phlebotomists in the prospective study collected whole blood, serum and a nasopharyngeal or oropharyngeal swab from every participant. Over a roughly 2-month period, participants in the prospective study had the option of providing additional blood draws and questionnaires. Before DNA extraction, blood samples from the prospective study were shipped at room temperature or frozen. Overall study results and their limits: The quantity of clinical and demographic metadata differed by source and by participant and was supplied without curation.

The TCR was taken from a man in his thirties or forties who had recovered from COVID-19. The sample taken for sequencing was PBMCs or T cells enriched from blood (not recorded which). The chain uses TRBV7-9 and TRBJ1-4; a stretch of 7 junction bases matches TRBD1. The DNA sequence reads TGTGCCAGCAGCTTGAGACAGGGCCTGGGGGAAAAACTGTTTTTT. Translated, this gives CASSLRQGLGEKLFF.